This T cell receptor beta chain was sequenced for a study of response to subunit inactivated influenza vaccine. Study outcomes and limitations: The authors suggested that every seasonal influenza vaccination recruits few new T cells.

MiXCR, run by TCRdb on the RT-PCR reads, gives a single entry per CDR3 protein. Counted here are approximately 530,000 distinct CDR3 sequences, under 8.5% occurring once; the ten biggest clones make up under 15%. In regard to this clonotype: Its antigen is unidentified.

This material consisted of PBMCs from blood, taken 23 months after vaccination. The receptor was isolated from a man aged 50-75 years who received an inactivated influenza vaccine.

CDR3 coding DNA: TGCAGTGCTAGCGTCCTGAACACTGAAGCTTTCTTT. This sequence encodes CSASVLNTEAFF. The V call is TRBV20-1, the J call TRBJ1-1; D is ambiguous. The CDR3 has 12 residues. Trimming left V 3 bases short and J 0 bases short, with 5 bases between. Germline lookup yields CDR1 DFQATT and CDR2 SNEGSKA (reference sequence).